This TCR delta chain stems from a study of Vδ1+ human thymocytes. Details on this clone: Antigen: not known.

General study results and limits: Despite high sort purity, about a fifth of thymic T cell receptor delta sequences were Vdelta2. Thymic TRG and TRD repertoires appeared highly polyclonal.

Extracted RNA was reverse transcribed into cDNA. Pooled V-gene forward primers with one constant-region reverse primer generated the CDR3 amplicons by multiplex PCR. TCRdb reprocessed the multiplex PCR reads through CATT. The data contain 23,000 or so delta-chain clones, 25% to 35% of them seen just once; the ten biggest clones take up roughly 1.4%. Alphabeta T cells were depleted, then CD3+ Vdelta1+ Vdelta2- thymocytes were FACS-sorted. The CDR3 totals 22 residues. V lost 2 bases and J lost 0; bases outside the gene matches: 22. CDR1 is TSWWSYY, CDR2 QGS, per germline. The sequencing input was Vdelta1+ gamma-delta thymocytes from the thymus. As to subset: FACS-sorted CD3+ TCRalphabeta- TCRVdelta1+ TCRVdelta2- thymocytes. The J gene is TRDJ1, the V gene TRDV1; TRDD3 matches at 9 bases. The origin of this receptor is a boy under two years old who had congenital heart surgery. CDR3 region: CALGELKPTGGPTDLYTDKLIF. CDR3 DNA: TGTGCTCTTGGGGAATTGAAACCCACTGGGGGACCAACCGACCTTTACACCGATAAACTCATCTTT.